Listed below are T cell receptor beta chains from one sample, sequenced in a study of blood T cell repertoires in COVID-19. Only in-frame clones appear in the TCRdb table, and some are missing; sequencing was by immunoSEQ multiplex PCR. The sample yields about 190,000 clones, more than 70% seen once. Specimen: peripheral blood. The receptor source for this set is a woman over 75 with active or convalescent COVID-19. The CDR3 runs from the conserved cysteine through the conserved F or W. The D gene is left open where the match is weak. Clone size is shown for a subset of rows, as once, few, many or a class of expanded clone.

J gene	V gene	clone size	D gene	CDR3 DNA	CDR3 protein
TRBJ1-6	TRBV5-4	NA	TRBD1	TGTGCCAGCAGCTCCCAAATCGGACAGGGATCGAATCCTGGGGATTCACCCCTCCACTTT	CASSSQIGQGSNPGDSPLHF
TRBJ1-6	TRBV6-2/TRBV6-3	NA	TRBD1	TGTGCCAGCAGTAGGAGGGACAGCCGAGGGGGACCCCTCCACTTT	CASSRRDSRGGPLHF
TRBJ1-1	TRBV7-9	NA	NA	TGTGCCAGCAGCTTAGTGTCAGGACACTCCGAAGCTTTCTTT	CASSLVSGHSEAFF
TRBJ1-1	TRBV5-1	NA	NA	TGCGCCAGCAGCTTGGCCGGGGGGATCGACACTGAAGCTTTCTTT	CASSLAGGIDTEAFF
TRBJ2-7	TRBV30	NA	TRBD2	TGTGCCTGGAGCCGGGGACTAGCGGGGGAGCAGTACTTC	CAWSRGLAGEQYF
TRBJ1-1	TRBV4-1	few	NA	TGCGCCAGCAGCCAATACGGGGGGGGGAACACTGAAGCTTTCTTT	CASSQYGGGNTEAFF
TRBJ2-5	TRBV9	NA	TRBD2	TGTGCCAGCAGCGCGCCAGCGGGGGGGACGGAGACCCAGTACTTC	CASSAPAGGTETQYF
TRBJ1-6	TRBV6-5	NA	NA	TGTGCCAGCAGGCCGACTATCTATAATTCACCCCTCCACTTT	CASRPTIYNSPLHF
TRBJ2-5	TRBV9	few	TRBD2	TGTGCCAGCAGCGTAGAATCCGGCGGGGGGCTAATAAGTGAGGAGACCCAGTACTTC	CASSVESGGGLISEETQYF
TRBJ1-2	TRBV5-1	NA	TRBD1	TGCGCCAGCAGCTCCCGACAGGGCCCCTATGGCTACACCTTC	CASSSRQGPYGYTF
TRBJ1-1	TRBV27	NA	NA	TGTGCCAGCAGTTTATACGCGGTGAACACTGAAGCTTTCTTT	CASSLYAVNTEAFF
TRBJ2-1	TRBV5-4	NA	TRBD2	TGTGCCAGCAAGGGCGGGGGGAACTACAATGAGCAGTTCTTC	CASKGGGNYNEQFF
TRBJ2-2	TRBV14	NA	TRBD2	TGTGCCAGCAGCCCTACCGGAGCGGGGAGGAACACCGGGGAGCTGTTTTTT	CASSPTGAGRNTGELFF
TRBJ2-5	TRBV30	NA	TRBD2	TGTGCCTGGAGTCAAAGCGGGGGTGGTAGAGAGACCCAGTACTTC	CAWSQSGGGRETQYF
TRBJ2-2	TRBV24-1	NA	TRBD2	TGTGCCACCAGTGATAGCGGGGGGGCCGACACCGGGGAGCTGTTTTTT	CATSDSGGADTGELFF
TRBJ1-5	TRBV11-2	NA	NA	TGTGCCAGCAGCCCTAATAGCAATCAGCCCCAGCATTTT	CASSPNSNQPQHF
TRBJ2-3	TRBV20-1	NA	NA	TGCAGTGCTAGTGCCCGTCTAGGAGGGAGCACAGATACGCAGTATTTT	CSASARLGGSTDTQYF
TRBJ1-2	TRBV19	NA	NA	TGTGCCGCAACAGCAGCAGGATTTGACTATGGCTACACCTTC	CAATAAGFDYGYTF
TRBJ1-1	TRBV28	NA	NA	TGTGCCAGCCAGCCTTTTAAGTTGATGGCAGGCTTGAACACTGAAGCTTTCTTT	CASQPFKLMAGLNTEAFF
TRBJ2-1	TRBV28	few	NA	TGTGCCAGCAGTGATTTTGCAGGGCTATACAATGAGCAGTTCTTC	CASSDFAGLYNEQFF
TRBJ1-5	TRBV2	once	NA	TGTGCCAGCAGTGAGACCGCCGGGGGGTCTCAGCCCCAGCATTTT	CASSETAGGSQPQHF
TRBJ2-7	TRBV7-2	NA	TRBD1	TGTGCCAGCAGCCCACGGCGGCAGGGGGCCCCCTCCTACGAGCAGTACTTC	CASSPRRQGAPSYEQYF
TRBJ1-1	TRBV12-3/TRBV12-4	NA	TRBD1	TGTGCCAGCAGTACACGGGACAGGGCTGAAGCTTTCTTT	CASSTRDRAEAFF